A single sample is the source of the 5 T cell receptor beta chains below, sequenced in a study of regulatory T cells in long-lasting Graves disease. Arm-PCR with iRepertoire HTBI primers amplified the CDR3 regions for these TCR beta libraries. TCRdb recomputed calls from the multiplex PCR reads with MiXCR, one row per CDR3 protein. This sample carries a few hundred thousand distinct CDR3 sequences, approximately 22% of them seen once, and the ten largest clones take around 13%. The time point is: persistent/refractory GD, antithyroid drugs over 5 years with positive TRAb. Construction of the TCR library relied on RNA isolated from PBMCs. Sequenced here: peripheral blood mononuclear cells (PBMCs), sampled when the disease was refractory, from a patient treated with antithyroid drugs. These receptors were collected from a female donor with Graves disease.

This clonotype has at least ten counts. V gene TRBV7-2 combines with J gene TRBJ1-2; 7 bases are a match to TRBD1. The germline V gene encodes CDR1 SGHTA and CDR2 FQGNSA. With V trimmed by 1 base and J by 4 bases, 6 bases remained unmatched. The CDR3 loop spans 15 amino acids. This CDR3 reads CASSLEVTGSYGYTF. DNA of the CDR3: TGTGCCAGCAGCTTAGAGGTGACAGGGAGCTATGGCTACACCTTC.

The chain couples TRBV30 to TRBJ1-1; D gene ambiguous. Trimming shortened V by 1 base and J by 1 base, and 7 bases separated the two germline ends. CDR3 length: 13 amino acids. Germline assignment: CDR1 GTSNPN and CDR2 SVGIG (reference sequence). Written as DNA, the CDR3 is TGTGCCTGGAGTGGAGTAGGGAACACTGAAGCTTTCTTT. Protein sequence: CAWSGVGNTEAFF.

The chain has TRBV19 and TRBJ1-2, with D possibly matching TRBD1 (5 bases). CDR1 and CDR2 from the germline V gene are LNHDA and SQIVND (reference sequence). The CDR3 contains 11 residues. V was trimmed by 7 bases and J by 7 bases, leaving 10 bases between them. This chain's CDR3 is CASTGRAGYTF. The CDR3 coding sequence is TGTGCCAGTACAGGGCGCGCTGGCTACACCTTC.

V usage is TRBV20-1 and J usage is TRBJ1-4; possible D gene TRBD1, 5 bases. Per germline, CDR1 DFQATT and CDR2 SNEGSKA (reference sequence). V gave up 3 bases and J gave up 4 bases, with 18 bases separating them. This CDR3 is 16 amino acids long. CDR3 sequence: CSASNQPWGGNEKLFF. The CDR3 DNA follows: TGCAGTGCTAGCAACCAACCTTGGGGCGGTAATGAAAAACTGTTTTTT.

This clonotype was seen repeatedly, ten times or more. This sequence joins TRBV6-5 and TRBJ1-3; 9 nucleotides match TRBD1. The V segment lost 2 bases and the J segment 4 bases; nucleotides outside the gene matches: 6. Per the germline V gene, CDR1 is MNHEY and CDR2 is SVGAGI. The CDR3 length is 16 residues. The CDR3 coding sequence is TGTGCCAGCAGTTACGGACAGGGGCTTGCCGGAAACACCATATATTTT. Amino acid sequence: CASSYGQGLAGNTIYF.